Presented here are 11 T cell receptor beta chains from one specimen sequenced in a study of identical twins. TCRdb redid the calling of the 5' RACE reads with MiXCR, one entry per CDR3 protein. The sample records some 730,000 distinct CDR3 sequences, 15% to 20% being singletons. These sequences were also reported in another study, on T cells expressing NK-cell markers.

Material for sequencing was PBMCs. The receptors were gathered from a woman under 30 in good health.

The CDR3 is CASSVGRPQPQHF. As DNA, the CDR3 is TGTGCCAGCAGTGTAGGCAGACCCCAGCCCCAGCATTTT. The rearrangement uses TRBV6-1 and TRBJ1-5; no firm D call. The CDR3 has 13 amino acids. Germline CDR1 and CDR2: MNHNS and SASEGT. The V end lost 4 bases, the J end lost 7 bases, and 11 bases lay between the germline ends.

CDR3 residues: CASSFHSGTANYGYTF. The CDR3 nucleotides are TGTGCCAGCAGCTTCCACTCCGGGACAGCTAACTATGGCTACACCTTC. The rearrangement links TRBV11-2 to TRBJ1-2, with 7 bases identical to TRBD1. The junction had 7 bases not matched to a gene; V was cut back by 3 bases and J by 0 bases. The CDR3 totals 16 residues. Germline-derived CDR1 and CDR2 are SGHAT and FQNNGV.

This chain uses TRBV5-1 with TRBJ2-3; D is possibly TRBD1 (6 bases). The CDR3 sequence is 15 residues long. V shed 4 bases and J shed 1 base, with 13 bases lying between them. CDR1 and CDR2 from the germline V gene are SGHRS and YFSETQ. The CDR3 protein is CASSKQGVGTDTQYF. The CDR3 DNA reads TGCGCCAGCAGCAAACAGGGCGTTGGCACAGATACGCAGTATTTT.

Ten or more counts support this clonotype. This chain links TRBV6-1 with TRBJ2-7; maybe TRBD1 (6 bases). Per germline, CDR1 MNHNS and CDR2 SASEGT. The CDR3 has 14 amino acids. Trimming removed 5 bases from V and 2 bases from J, with 13 bases in between. CDR3 DNA sequence: TGTGCCAGCAGTCTCGGGACAAGTCCCTACGAGCAGTACTTC. Protein sequence: CASSLGTSPYEQYF.

This clonotype has more than one count but fewer than ten. V and J are TRBV5-1 and TRBJ2-2, with 8 nucleotides matching TRBD2. Germline V gene sequence: CDR1 SGHRS, CDR2 YFSETQ. This CDR3 spans 14 amino acids. The V gene end was trimmed by 4 bases and the J gene end by 6 bases; junction bases not matched to a gene: 5. This CDR3 reads CASSVGLGPGELFF. The DNA of the CDR3 is TGCGCCAGCAGCGTGGGACTAGGGCCCGGGGAGCTGTTTTTT. Using reference TRBV5-1 and TRBJ2-2 for the parts outside the CDR3, the full variable domain is KAGVTQTPRYLIKTRGQQVTLSCSPISGHRSVSWYQQTPGQGLQFLFEYFSETQRNKGNFPGRFSGRQFSNSRSEMNVSTLELGDSALYLCASSVGLGPGELFFGEGSRLTVL.

The chain carries TRBV5-6 and TRBJ2-7; D remains unclear. V lost 3 bases and J lost 0, with 10 bases in between. The length of the CDR3 is 14 residues. Germline V gene sequence: CDR1 SGHDT, CDR2 YYEEEE. CDR3 DNA: TGTGCCAGCAGCTACGGGTTCAGCTCCTACGAGCAGTACTTC. It codes for CASSYGFSSYEQYF.

This clonotype is a singleton in its sample. Since a much larger clone is just one base distant, this may be a read error. The CDR3 is CASSTRTSGEQFF. The DNA for the CDR3 is TGTGCCAGCAGCACGAGGACTAGCGGTGAGCAGTTCTTC. J is TRBJ2-1 and V is TRBV7-2, with 10 nucleotides matching TRBD2. CDR3 size: 13 residues. Germline loops: CDR1 SGHTA, CDR2 FQGNSA. J lost 9 bases, V lost 5 bases, and 4 bases had no gene match. Full variable domain (remainder filled in from reference TRBV7-2 and TRBJ2-1): GAGVSQSPSNKVTEKGKDVELRCDPISGHTALYWYRQSLGQGLEFLIYFQGNSAPDKSGLPSDRFSAERTGGSVSTLTIQRTQQEDSAVYLCASSTRTSGEQFFGPGTRLTVL.

The rearrangement uses TRBV25-1 and TRBJ2-2, with D possibly matching TRBD2 (6 bases). With 4 bases removed from V and 7 bases from J, the gap between germline ends came to 10 bases. Germline V gene data show CDR1 as MGHDK and CDR2 as SYGVNS. The CDR3 consists of 13 residues. The CDR3 DNA sequence: TGTGCCAGCAGTGGCACGCGGGGCGGGGAGCTGTTTTTT. It yields the protein CASSGTRGGELFF.

This clonotype has at least ten counts. This chain links TRBV6-1 with TRBJ2-1, with D perhaps matching TRBD2 (7 bases). There are 15 residues in the CDR3. Germline values: CDR1 MNHNS, CDR2 SASEGT. V shed 8 bases and J shed 4 bases, with 18 bases lying between them. CDR3 nucleotide sequence: TGTGCCAGCTCTCTGGGGGCTAGCGGTTACAATGAGCAGTTCTTC. This translates into CASSLGASGYNEQFF.

This clonotype was found a few times. The chain couples TRBV6-5 to TRBJ2-3; D is ambiguous. Germline V lookup: CDR1 MNHEY, CDR2 SVGAGI. The CDR3 is made up of 15 amino acids. V shed 4 bases and J shed 1 base, with 12 bases lying between them. This chain's CDR3 is CASSSRARGTDTQYF. The CDR3 DNA reads as TGTGCCAGCAGTTCTAGGGCGCGCGGCACAGATACGCAGTATTTT.

This chain links TRBV5-1 with TRBJ2-7, with a tentative D call TRBD1 (6 bases). The germline CDR1 and CDR2 sequences are SGHRS and YFSETQ. This CDR3 is 16 amino acids long. Trimming left V 0 bases short and J 4 bases short, with 17 bases between. CDR3 DNA sequence: TGCGCCAGCAGCTTGGGGGGCAACAGGGTGAAGTACGAGCAGTACTTC. Its protein is CASSLGGNRVKYEQYF.